The 8 T cell receptor beta chains below were found in one sample sequenced in a study of T cell responses to AZD1222 COVID-19 vaccine. The table came from immunoSEQ multiplex PCR; TCRdb's copy has only in-frame clones and leaves some out. The data contain 130,000 or so clones, 70% to 90% of them singletons. The sequencing here drew on peripheral blood, taken on day 0 of AZD1222 vaccination. These receptors originate from an adult in good health.

This chain uses TRBV4-3 with TRBJ2-3; D call uncertain. Between the trimmed V and J ends, which lost 2 bases and 1 base, there was a span of 10 bases. The CDR3 covers 15 residues. Germline V gene sequence: CDR1 LGHNA, CDR2 YSLEER. CDR3 sequence: CASSQYGRRTDTQYF. For the CDR3, the DNA is TGCGCCAGCAGCCAATATGGGCGTCGCACAGATACGCAGTATTTT.

The CDR3 sequence is CASSLADPLRSFGYTF. The CDR3 nucleotides read TGTGCCAGCAGCTTGGCAGACCCTCTTAGGTCTTTTGGCTACACCTTC. The V gene is TRBV5-4, the J gene TRBJ1-2; no reliable D call. The CDR3 spans 16 residues. Per the germline V gene, CDR1 is SGHNT and CDR2 is YYREEE (reference sequence). Trimming took 0 bases from V and 7 from J, leaving 19 bases between them. Using reference TRBV5-4 and TRBJ1-2 for the parts outside the CDR3, the full variable domain is ETGVTQSPTHLIKTRGQQVTLRCSSQSGHNTVSWYQQALGQGPQFIFQYYREEENGRGNFPPRFSGLQFPNYSSELNVNALELDDSALYLCASSLADPLRSFGYTFGSGTRLTVV.

The V and J genes are TRBV4-3 and TRBJ1-6; D unclear. V was shortened by 3 bases and J by 0 bases, with 12 bases between the two germline ends. CDR3 length: 17 residues. Germline assignment: CDR1 LGHNA and CDR2 YSLEER. CDR3 coding DNA: TGCGCCAGCAGCCAGGCCTTCGGTAGCTCCTATAATTCACCCCTCCACTTT. Its protein product is CASSQAFGSSYNSPLHF.

The chain is built from TRBV3-1 (or the pseudogene TRBV3-2) and TRBJ1-2, with a possible D match to TRBD1 (6 bases). The CDR3 totals 15 residues. Per the germline V gene, CDR1 is LGHDT and CDR2 is YNNKEL (reference sequence). With 0 bases removed from V and 5 bases from J, the gap between germline ends came to 13 bases. The CDR3 DNA sequence: TGTGCCAGCAGCCAAGATGGGGGCCGGGGGTATGGCTACACCTTC. It translates to CASSQDGGRGYGYTF.

The gene calls are TRBV5-8 and TRBJ1-2; TRBD1 is a possible D gene (6 bases). CDR1 is SGHTS and CDR2 is YDEGEE in the germline V gene. The CDR3 has 13 residues. Trimming shortened V by 4 bases and J by 8 bases, and 15 bases separated the two germline ends. The CDR3 is CASSRGSGSGYTF. The CDR3 nucleotides read TGTGCCAGCAGCAGGGGGTCGGGATCAGGCTACACCTTC.

The J gene is TRBJ1-2, the V gene TRBV5-1, with a possible D match to TRBD1 (6 bases). Trimming cost V 4 bases and J 2 bases, with 15 bases left between them. Germline values: CDR1 SGHRS, CDR2 YFSETQ. CDR3 size: 15 residues. This CDR3 is CASSISGATNYGYTF. CDR3 DNA sequence: TGCGCCAGCAGCATATCAGGGGCAACCAACTATGGCTACACCTTC. Using reference TRBV5-1 and TRBJ1-2 for the parts outside the CDR3, the full variable domain is KAGVTQTPRYLIKTRGQQVTLSCSPISGHRSVSWYQQTPGQGLQFLFEYFSETQRNKGNFPGRFSGRQFSNSRSEMNVSTLELGDSALYLCASSISGATNYGYTFGSGTRLTVV.

The chain links TRBV28 to TRBJ2-4; D gene ambiguous. The CDR3 spans 15 residues. V was shortened by 10 bases and J by 0 bases, with 16 bases between the two germline ends. Looked up from germline, CDR1 is MDHEN and CDR2 is SYDVKM. The CDR3, as DNA: TGTGCCACCGAAGGGCGTGCCTTAGCCAAAAACATTCAGTACTTC. It yields the protein CATEGRALAKNIQYF.

V is TRBV19 and J is TRBJ2-7; 7 bases agree with TRBD1. CDR1 and CDR2 (germline): LNHDA, SQIVND (reference sequence). The CDR3 is 16 amino acids. V gave up 5 bases and J gave up 1 base; unmatched junction bases: 11. The CDR3 region has the DNA TGTGCCAGTAGTCCCCTCATCAGGGGGTCGTCCTACGAGCAGTACTTC. This codes for CASSPLIRGSSYEQYF. The full variable domain, its missing parts supplied by reference TRBV19 and TRBJ2-7, is DGGITQSPKYLFRKEGQNVTLSCEQNLNHDAMYWYRQDPGQGLRLIYYSQIVNDFQKGDIAEGYSVSREKKESFPLTVTSAQKNPTAFYLCASSPLIRGSSYEQYFGPGTRLTVT.